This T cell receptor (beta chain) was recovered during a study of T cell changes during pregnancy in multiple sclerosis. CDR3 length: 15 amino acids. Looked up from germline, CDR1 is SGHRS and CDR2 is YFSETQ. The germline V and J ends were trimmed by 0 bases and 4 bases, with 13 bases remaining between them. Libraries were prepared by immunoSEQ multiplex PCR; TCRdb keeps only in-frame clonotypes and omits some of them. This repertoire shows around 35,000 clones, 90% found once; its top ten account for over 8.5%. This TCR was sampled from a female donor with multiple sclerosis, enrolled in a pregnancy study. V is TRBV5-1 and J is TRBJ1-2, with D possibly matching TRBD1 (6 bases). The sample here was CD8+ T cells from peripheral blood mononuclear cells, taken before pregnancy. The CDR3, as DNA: TGCGCCAGCAGCTTGGTGGACGGGGGGCTCTATGGCTACACCTTC. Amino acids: CASSLVDGGLYGYTF.